This T cell receptor (beta chain) was documented in a study of blood T cell repertoires in COVID-19. In the study overall: Spain, Italy and the United States supplied samples that represented acute and convalescent COVID-19. The cDNA or gDNA used as material had been derived from T cells, B-cell-depleted T cells, or PBMCs.

CDR1 SGDLS and CDR2 YYNGEE come from the germline V gene. V gave up 4 bases and J gave up 4 bases; unmatched junction bases: 7. The length of the CDR3 is 14 residues. Sequencing used immunoSEQ multiplex PCR; TCRdb keeps in-frame clones, though not all of them. The sample gives 200,000 to 250,000 clones, around nine tenths of which show up once; roughly 10% is in the top ten. This clone was observed a single time. Allocation to cohorts depended on clinical history reported by the participants. Donors of Cohort 3 who recovered were those that had two negative PCRs, clearance, or symptom resolution. The V and J genes are TRBV9 and TRBJ2-5, with TRBD1 matching over 7 bases. Sequences were obtained from PBMCs or T cells enriched from blood (not recorded which). The sequence came from a man aged 25-45 years who had recovered from COVID-19. The CDR3 loop reads CASSPQGQVETQYF. CDR3 bases: TGTGCCAGCAGCCCACAGGGGCAGGTAGAGACCCAGTACTTC.